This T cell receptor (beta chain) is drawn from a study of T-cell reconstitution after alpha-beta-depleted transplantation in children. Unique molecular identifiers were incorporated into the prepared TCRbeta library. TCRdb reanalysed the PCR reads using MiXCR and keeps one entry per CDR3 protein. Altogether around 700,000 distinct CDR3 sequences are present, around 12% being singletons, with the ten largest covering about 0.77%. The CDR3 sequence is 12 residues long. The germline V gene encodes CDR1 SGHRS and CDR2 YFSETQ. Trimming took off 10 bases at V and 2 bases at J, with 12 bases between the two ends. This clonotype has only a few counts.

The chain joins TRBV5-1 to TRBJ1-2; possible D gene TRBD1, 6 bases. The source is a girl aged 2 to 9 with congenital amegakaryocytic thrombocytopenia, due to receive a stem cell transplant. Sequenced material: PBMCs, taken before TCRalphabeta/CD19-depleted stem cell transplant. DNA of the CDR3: TGCGCCGGAATACAGGGCAACTATGGCTACACCTTC. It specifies CAGIQGNYGYTF.